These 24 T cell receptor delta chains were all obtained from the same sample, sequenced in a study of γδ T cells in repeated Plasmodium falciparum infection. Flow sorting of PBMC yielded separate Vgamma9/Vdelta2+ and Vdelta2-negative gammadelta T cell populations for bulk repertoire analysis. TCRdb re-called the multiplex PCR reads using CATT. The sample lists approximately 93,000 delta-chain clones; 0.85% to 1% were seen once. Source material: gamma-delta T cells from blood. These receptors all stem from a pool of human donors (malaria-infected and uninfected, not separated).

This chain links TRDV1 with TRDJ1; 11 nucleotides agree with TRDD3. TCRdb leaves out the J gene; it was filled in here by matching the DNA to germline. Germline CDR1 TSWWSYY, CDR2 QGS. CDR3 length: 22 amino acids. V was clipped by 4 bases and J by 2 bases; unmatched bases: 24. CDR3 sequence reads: CALGAPSYVSLLGDIGTDKLIF. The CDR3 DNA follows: TGTGCTCTTGGGGCCCCTTCCTACGTATCCCTACTGGGGGATATAGGGACCGATAAACTCATCTTT.

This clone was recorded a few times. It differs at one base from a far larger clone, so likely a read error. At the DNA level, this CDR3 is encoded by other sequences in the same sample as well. The CDR3 nucleotides are TGCGCCTGTGACACCAGGTCTGGGGGAACGTGGTACACCGATAAACTCATCTTT. As protein: CACDTRSGGTWYTDKLIF. The chain is built from TRDV2 and TRDJ1, with 8 bases that match TRDD3. The J gene was not available in TCRdb and was assigned here by matching the DNA to germline segments. There are 18 residues in the CDR3. The germline gives CDR1 GEAIGNYY, CDR2 EKD.

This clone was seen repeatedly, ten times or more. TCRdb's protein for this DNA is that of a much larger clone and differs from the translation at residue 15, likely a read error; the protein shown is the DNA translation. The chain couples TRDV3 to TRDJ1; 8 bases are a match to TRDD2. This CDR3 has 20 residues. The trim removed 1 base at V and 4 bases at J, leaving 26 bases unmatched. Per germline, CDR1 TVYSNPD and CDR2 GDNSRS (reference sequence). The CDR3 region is CAFTGLPIIVSPRTIDKLIF. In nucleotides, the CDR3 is TGTGCCTTTACTGGCCTTCCTATTATCGTTAGCCCAAGAACGATCGATAAACTCATCTTT.

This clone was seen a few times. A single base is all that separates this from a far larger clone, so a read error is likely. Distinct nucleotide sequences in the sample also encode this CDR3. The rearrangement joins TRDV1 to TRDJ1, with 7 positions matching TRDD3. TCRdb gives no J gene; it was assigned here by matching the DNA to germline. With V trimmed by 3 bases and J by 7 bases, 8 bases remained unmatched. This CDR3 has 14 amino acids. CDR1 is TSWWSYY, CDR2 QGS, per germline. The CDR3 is CALGERIWGAKLIF. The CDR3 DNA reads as TGTGCTCTTGGGGAGCGGATCTGGGGGGCTAAACTCATCTTT.

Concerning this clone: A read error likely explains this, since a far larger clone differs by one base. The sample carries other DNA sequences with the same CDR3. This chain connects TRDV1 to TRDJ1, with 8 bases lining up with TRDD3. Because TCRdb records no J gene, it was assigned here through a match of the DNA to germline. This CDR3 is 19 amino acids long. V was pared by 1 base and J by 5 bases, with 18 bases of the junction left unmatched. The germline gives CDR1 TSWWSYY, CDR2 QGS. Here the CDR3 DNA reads TGTGCTCTTGGGGAACATTACGTCTCGGGGGATATTGATACTGATAAACTCATCTTT. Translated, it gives CALGEHYVSGDIDTDKLIF.

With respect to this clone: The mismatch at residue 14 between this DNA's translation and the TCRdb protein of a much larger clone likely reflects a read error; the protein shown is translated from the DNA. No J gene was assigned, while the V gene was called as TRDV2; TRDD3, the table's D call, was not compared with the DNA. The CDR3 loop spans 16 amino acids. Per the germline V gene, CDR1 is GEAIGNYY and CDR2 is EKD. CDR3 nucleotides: TGTGCCTGTGACCCCCTTTCGGGGATACGGGGATATAAACCCATCTTT. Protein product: CACDPLSGIRGYKPIF.

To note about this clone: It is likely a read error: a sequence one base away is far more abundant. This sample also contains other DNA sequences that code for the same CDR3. Here the CDR3 reads CALGDQFPAWGIHYTDKLIF. In DNA form, the CDR3 reads TGTGCACTTGGGGACCAGTTTCCTGCGTGGGGGATACATTACACCGATAAACTCATCTTT. The J gene is TRDJ1, the V gene TRDV1; TRDD3 matches 10 bases. TCRdb offers no J gene call, so here the DNA was matched to germline to obtain one. The CDR3 is 20 amino acids. The germline gives CDR1 TSWWSYY, CDR2 QGS.

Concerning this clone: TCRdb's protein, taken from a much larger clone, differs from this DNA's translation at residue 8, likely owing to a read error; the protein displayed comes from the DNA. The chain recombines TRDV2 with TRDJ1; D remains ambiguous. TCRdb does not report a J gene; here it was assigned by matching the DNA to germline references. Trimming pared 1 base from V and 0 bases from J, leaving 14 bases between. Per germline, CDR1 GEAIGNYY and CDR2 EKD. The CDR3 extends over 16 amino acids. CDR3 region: CACDTLGTLHTDKLIF. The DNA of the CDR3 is TGTGCCTGTGACACTCTAGGGACACTCCACACCGATAAACTCATCTTT.

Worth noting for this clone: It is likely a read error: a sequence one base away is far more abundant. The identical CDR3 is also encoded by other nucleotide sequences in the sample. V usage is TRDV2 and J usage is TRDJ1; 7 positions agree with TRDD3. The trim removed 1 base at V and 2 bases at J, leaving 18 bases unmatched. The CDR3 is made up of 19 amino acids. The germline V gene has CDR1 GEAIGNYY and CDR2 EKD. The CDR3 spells CACDTVGGYDNDYTDKLIF. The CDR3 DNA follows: TGTGCCTGTGACACGGTTGGTGGATACGACAACGACTATACCGATAAACTCATCTTT.

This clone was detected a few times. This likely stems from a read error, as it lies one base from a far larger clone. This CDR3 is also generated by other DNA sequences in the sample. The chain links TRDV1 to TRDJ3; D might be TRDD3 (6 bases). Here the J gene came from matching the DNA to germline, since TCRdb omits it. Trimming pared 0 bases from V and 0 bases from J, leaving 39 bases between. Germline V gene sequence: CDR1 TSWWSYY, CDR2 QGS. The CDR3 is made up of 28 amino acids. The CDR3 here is CALGELVGPLQSYWDRPKSSWDTRQMFF. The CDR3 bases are TGTGCTCTTGGGGAACTGGTGGGACCTCTACAATCGTACTGGGATAGGCCGAAGAGCTCCTGGGACACCCGACAGATGTTTTTC.

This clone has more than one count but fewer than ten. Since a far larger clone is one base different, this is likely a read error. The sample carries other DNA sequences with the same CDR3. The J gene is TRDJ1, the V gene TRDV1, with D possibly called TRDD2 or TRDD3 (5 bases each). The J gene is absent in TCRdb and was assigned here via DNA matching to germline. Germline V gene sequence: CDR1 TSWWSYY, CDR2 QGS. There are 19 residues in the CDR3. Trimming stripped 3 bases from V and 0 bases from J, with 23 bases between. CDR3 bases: TGTGCTCTTGGGGACCCAAGCCCCTTCGGGAGGGGGTACACCGATAAACTCATCTTT. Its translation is CALGDPSPFGRGYTDKLIF.

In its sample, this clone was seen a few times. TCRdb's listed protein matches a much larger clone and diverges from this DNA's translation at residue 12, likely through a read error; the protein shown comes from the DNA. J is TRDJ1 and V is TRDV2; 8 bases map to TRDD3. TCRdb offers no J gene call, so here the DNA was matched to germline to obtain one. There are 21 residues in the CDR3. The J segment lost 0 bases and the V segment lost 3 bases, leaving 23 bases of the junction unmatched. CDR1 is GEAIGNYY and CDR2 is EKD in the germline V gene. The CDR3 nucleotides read TGTGCCTGTGACGCCTCCCTCAGGTACTGGGGGGTACCACAGTACACCGATAAACTCATCTTT. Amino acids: CACDASLRYWGVPQYTDKLIF.

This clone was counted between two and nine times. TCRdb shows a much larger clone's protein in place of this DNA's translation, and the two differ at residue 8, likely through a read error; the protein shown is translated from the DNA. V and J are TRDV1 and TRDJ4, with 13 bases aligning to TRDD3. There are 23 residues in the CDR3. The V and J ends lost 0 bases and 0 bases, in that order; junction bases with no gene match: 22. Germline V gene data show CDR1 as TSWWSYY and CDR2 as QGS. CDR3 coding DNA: TGTGCTCTTGGGGAACTTCCAGCCCGATCCATACTGGGGGATACGCTAACTCCCAGACCCCTGATCTTT. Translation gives CALGELPARSILGDTLTPRPLIF.

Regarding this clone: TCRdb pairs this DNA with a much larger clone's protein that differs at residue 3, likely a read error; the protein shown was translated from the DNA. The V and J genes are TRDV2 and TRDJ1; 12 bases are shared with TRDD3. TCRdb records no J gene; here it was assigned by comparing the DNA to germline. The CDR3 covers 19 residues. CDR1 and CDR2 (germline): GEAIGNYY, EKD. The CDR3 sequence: CAYDTGIWGIRGYTDKLIF. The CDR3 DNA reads TGTGCCTATGACACCGGGATCTGGGGGATACGCGGGTACACCGATAAACTCATCTTT.

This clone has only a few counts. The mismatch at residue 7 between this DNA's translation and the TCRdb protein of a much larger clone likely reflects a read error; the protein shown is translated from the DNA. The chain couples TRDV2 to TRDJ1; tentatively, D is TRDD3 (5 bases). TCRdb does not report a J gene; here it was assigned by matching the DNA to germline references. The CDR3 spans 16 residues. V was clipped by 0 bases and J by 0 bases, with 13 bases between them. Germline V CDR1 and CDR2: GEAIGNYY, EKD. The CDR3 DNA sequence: TGTGCCTGTGACACCTTGATTGGGGCGTACACCGATAAACTCATCTTT. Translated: CACDTLIGAYTDKLIF.

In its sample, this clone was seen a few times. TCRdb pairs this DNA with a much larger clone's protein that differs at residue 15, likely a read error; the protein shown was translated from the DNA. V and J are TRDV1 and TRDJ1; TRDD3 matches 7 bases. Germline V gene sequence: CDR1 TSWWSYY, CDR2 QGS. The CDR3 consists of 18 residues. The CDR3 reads CALGELPVGDDYTDRLIF. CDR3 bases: TGTGCTCTTGGGGAACTTCCGGTGGGGGACGACTACACCGATAGACTCATCTTT.

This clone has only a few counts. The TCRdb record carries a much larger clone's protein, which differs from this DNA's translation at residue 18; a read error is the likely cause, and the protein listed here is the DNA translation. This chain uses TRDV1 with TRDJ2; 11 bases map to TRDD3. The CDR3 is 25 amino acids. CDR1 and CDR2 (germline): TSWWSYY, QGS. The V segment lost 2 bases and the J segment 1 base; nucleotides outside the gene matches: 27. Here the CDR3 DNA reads TGTGCTCTTGGGGAAGATCCTACGCTCGTACTGGGGGATATTTCACGTGGGGTTTTGACAGCACAACTCTTCTTT. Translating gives CALGEDPTLVLGDISRGVLTAQLFF.

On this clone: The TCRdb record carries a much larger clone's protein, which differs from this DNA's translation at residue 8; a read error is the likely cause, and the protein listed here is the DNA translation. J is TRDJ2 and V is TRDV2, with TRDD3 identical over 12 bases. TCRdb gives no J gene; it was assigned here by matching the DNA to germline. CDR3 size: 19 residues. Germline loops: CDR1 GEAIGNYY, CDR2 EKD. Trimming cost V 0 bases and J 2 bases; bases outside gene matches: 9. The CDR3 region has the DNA TGTGCCTGTGACACCCTAACGGCTGGGGGATACGGCTTGACAGCACAACTCTTCTTT. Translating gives CACDTLTAGGYGLTAQLFF.

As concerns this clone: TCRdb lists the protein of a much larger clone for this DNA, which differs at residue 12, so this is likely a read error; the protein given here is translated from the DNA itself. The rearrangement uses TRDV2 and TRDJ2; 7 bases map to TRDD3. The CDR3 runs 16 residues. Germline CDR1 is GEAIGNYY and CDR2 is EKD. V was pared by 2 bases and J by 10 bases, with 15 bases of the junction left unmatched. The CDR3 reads CACDKVGIGKAGQLFF. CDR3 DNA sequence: TGTGCCTGTGACAAAGTGGGGATAGGAAAGGCAGGACAACTCTTCTTT.

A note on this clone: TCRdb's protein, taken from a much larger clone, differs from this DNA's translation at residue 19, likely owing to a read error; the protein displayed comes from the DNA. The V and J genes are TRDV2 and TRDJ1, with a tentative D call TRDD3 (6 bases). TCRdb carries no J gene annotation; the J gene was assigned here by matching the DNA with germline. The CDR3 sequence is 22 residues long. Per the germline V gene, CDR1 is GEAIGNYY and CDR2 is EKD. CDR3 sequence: CACDTLRDGGTNTGDYTDELIF. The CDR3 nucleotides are TGTGCCTGTGACACTTTAAGGGATGGGGGGACCAATACAGGGGACTACACCGATGAACTCATCTTT.

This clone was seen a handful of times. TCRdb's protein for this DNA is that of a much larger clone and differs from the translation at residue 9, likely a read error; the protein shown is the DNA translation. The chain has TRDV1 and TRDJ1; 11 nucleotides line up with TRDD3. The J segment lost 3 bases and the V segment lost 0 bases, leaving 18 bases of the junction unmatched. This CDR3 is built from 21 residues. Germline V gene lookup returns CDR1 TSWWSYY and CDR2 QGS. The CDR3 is CALGELHPAPDGGYDPDKLIF. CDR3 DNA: TGTGCTCTTGGGGAACTTCACCCTGCCCCAGATGGGGGATACGACCCCGATAAACTCATCTTT.

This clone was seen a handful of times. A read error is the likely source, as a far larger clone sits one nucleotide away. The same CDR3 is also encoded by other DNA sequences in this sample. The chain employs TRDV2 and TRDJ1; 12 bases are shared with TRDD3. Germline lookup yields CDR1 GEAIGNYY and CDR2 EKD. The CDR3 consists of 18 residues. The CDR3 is CACDPLLGDTPYTDKLIF. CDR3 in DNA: TGTGCCTGTGACCCCTTACTGGGGGATACACCGTACACCGATAAGCTCATCTTT.

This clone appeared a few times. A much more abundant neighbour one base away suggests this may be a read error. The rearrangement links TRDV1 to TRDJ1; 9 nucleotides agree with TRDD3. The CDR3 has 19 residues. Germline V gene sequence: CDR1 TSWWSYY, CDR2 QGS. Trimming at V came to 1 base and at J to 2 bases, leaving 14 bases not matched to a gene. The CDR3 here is CALGERSPGTGIRTDKLIF. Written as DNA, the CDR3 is TGTGCTCTTGGGGAACGGAGTCCGGGAACGGGGATACGTACCGATAAACTCATCTTT.

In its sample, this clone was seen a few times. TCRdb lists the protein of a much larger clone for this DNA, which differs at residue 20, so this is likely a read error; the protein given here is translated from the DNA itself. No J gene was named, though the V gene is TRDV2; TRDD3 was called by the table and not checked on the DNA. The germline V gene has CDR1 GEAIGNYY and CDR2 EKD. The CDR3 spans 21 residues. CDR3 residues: CACDTDNGSGDCGHPLGKLTF. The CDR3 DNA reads TGTGCCTGTGACACCGATAACGGTTCTGGGGATTGCGGCCATCCCCTGGGTAAACTCACCTTT.